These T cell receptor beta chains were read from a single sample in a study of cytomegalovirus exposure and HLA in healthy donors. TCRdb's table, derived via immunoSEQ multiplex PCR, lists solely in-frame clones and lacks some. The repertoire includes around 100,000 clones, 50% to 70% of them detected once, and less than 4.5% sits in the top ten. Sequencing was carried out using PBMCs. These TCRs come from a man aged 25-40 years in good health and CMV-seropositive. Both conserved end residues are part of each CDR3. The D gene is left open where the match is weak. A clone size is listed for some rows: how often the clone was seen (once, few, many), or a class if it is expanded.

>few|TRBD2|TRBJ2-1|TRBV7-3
CASSPSSGGANEQFF
TGTGCCAGCAGCCCCTCCAGCGGGGGGGCAAATGAGCAGTTCTTC
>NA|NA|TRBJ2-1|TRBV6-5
CASSRTIYNEQFF
TGTGCCAGCAGTCGGACTATTTACAATGAGCAGTTCTTC
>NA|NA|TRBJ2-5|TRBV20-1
CSARPVETQYF
TGCAGTGCTAGACCGGTGGAGACCCAGTACTTC
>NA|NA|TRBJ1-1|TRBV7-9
CASSRLEGNTEAFF
TGTGCCAGCAGCCGATTAGAGGGGAACACTGAAGCTTTCTTT
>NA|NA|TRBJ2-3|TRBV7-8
CASSLAGGVDTQYF
TGTGCCAGCAGCTTAGCGGGGGGAGTAGATACGCAGTATTTT
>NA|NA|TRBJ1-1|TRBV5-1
CASSIQGMNTEAFF
TGCGCCAGCAGCATCCAGGGCATGAACACTGAAGCTTTCTTT
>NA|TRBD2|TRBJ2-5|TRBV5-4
CASSLLAGGQETQYF
TGTGCCAGCAGCTTACTAGCGGGGGGCCAAGAGACCCAGTACTTC
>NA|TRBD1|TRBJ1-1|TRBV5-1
CASSLGFGDRGFAFF
TGCGCCAGCAGCTTGGGCTTCGGGGACAGGGGCTTTGCTTTCTTT
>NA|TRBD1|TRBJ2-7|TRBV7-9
CASSFSPGQTYEQYF
TGTGCCAGCAGCTTTAGTCCGGGACAGACCTACGAGCAGTACTTC
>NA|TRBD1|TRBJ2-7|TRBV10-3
CAISAWGQGYEQYF
TGTGCCATCAGTGCCTGGGGACAGGGGTACGAGCAGTACTTC
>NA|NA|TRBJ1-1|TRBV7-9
CASSRDTYTEAFF
TGTGCCAGCAGCCGGGACACCTACACTGAAGCTTTCTTT
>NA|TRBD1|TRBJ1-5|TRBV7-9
CASSQTGTGINQPQHF
TGTGCCAGCAGTCAAACCGGGACAGGAATCAATCAGCCCCAGCATTTT
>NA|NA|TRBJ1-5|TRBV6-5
CASSYSGSSRPQHF
TGTGCCAGCAGTTACTCGGGCAGCTCGCGTCCCCAGCATTTT
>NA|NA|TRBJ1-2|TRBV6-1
CASSEWAKQEPNYGYTF
TGTGCCAGCAGTGAATGGGCTAAACAGGAACCTAACTATGGCTACACCTTC
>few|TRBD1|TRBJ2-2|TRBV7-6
CASSLTQGAMTGELFF
TGTGCCAGCAGCCTCACCCAGGGGGCGATGACCGGGGAGCTGTTTTTT
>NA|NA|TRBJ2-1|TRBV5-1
CASNTAPGGEQFF
TGCGCCAGCAACACAGCTCCCGGAGGTGAGCAGTTCTTC
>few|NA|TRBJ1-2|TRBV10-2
CASSEYGPSGGYTF
TGCGCCAGCAGTGAGTATGGTCCTTCGGGTGGCTACACCTTC
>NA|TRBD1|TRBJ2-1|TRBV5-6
CASSPWGTGEQFF
TGTGCCAGCAGCCCCTGGGGGACAGGTGAGCAGTTCTTC
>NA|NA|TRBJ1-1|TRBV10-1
CASRKFPGRVRNTEAFF
TGCGCCAGCAGAAAATTCCCGGGAAGAGTGAGGAACACTGAAGCTTTCTTT
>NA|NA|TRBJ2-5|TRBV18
CASSNPNARRETQYF
TGTGCCAGCTCAAATCCGAACGCGCGGCGGGAGACCCAGTACTTC
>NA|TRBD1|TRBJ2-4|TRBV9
CASSVPGQLVF
TGTGCCAGCAGCGTCCCGGGACAGCTAGTTTTC
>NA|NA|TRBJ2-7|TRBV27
CASSLTVSSGAYEQYF
TGTGCCAGCAGTTTAACAGTCTCGTCCGGGGCCTACGAGCAGTACTTC
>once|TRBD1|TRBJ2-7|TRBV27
CASSQDRKNYEQYF
TGTGCCAGCAGTCAGGACAGGAAGAACTACGAGCAGTACTTC
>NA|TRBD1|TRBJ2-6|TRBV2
CASRETGRGSLSGANVLTF
TGTGCCAGCAGGGAGACAGGGCGCGGGTCTCTCTCTGGGGCCAACGTCCTGACTTTC
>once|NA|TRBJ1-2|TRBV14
CASSQAVNYGYTF
TGTGCCAGCAGCCAAGCAGTTAACTATGGCTACACCTTC
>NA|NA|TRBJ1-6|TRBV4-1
CASSQVRGGNSPLHF
TGCGCCAGCAGCCAAGTGCGCGGCGGGAATTCACCCCTCCACTTT
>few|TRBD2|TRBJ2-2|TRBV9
CASSVTGLANAGELFF
TGTGCCAGCAGCGTCACGGGACTAGCAAACGCCGGGGAGCTGTTTTTT
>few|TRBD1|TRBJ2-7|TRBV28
CASTYGGGQGLEQYF
TGTGCCAGCACCTATGGCGGAGGACAGGGGCTCGAGCAGTACTTC
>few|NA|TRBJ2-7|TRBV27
CASLSASGWDRRKYF
TGTGCCAGCCTTTCAGCAAGCGGGTGGGATAGGAGAAAGTACTTC
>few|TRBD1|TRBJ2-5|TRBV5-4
CASSLAGTGQETQYF
TGTGCCAGCAGCTTGGCCGGGACAGGACAAGAGACCCAGTACTTC
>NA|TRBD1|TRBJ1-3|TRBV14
CASSGQAFSGNTIYF
TGTGCCAGCAGCGGACAGGCATTCTCTGGAAACACCATATATTTT
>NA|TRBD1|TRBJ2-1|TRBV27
CASRDRDRGYNEQFF
TGTGCCAGCAGGGACCGGGACAGAGGATACAATGAGCAGTTCTTC
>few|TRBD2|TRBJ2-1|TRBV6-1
CASSGLAGRGNEQFF
TGTGCCAGCAGTGGTCTAGCGGGGAGGGGCAATGAGCAGTTCTTC
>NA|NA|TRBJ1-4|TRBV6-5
CASSPREAMGEKLFF
TGTGCCAGCAGTCCACGGGAGGCCATGGGTGAAAAACTGTTTTTT
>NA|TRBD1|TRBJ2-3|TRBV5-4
CASSHRDRGLDTQYF
TGTGCCAGCAGTCACCGGGACAGGGGGCTTGATACGCAGTATTTT
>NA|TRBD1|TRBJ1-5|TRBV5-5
CASSFLRDREQPQHF
TGTGCCAGCAGCTTCCTCCGGGACAGGGAACAGCCCCAGCATTTT
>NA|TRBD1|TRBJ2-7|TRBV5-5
CAGSPTGTGEKYF
TGTGCCGGCAGCCCCACCGGGACAGGGGAGAAGTACTTC
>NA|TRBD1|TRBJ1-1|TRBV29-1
CSAGQGYAEAFF
TGCAGCGCGGGACAGGGATACGCTGAAGCTTTCTTT
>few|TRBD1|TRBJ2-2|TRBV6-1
CASSRTGDTGELFF
TGTGCCAGCAGCCGGACAGGGGACACCGGGGAGCTGTTTTTT
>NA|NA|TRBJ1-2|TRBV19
CASSIPRANYGYTF
TGTGCCAGTAGTATCCCAAGAGCTAACTATGGCTACACCTTC
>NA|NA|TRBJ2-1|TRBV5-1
CASSLMLDNEQFF
TGCGCCAGCAGCTTGATGCTAGACAATGAGCAGTTCTTC
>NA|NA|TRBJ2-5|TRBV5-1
CASSNGAGETQYF
TGCGCCAGCAGCAACGGGGCGGGGGAGACCCAGTACTTC
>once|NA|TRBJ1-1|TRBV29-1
CSVVTEAFF
TGCAGCGTTGTAACTGAAGCTTTCTTT
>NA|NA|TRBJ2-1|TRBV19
CASRPGWLDLGGDEQFF
TGTGCCAGTAGACCCGGGTGGTTGGACTTAGGAGGCGATGAGCAGTTCTTC
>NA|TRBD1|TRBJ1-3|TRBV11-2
CASSLTGGGNTIYF
TGTGCCAGCAGCTTGACAGGGGGAGGAAACACCATATATTTT
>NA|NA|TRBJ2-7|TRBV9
CASSPLGSYEQYF
TGTGCCAGCAGCCCTCTCGGTTCTTACGAGCAGTACTTC
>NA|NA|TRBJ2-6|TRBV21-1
CASSKGPGLGANVLTF
TGTGCCAGCAGCAAAGGCCCAGGGCTTGGGGCCAACGTCCTGACTTTC
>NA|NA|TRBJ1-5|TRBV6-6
CASSYAQGNGNQPQHF
TGTGCCAGCAGTTACGCACAGGGTAACGGCAATCAGCCCCAGCATTTT
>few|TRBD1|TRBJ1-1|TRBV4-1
CASSQGTGGNTEAFF
TGCGCCAGCAGCCAGGGGACAGGGGGGAACACTGAAGCTTTCTTT
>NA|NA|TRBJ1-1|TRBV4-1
CASSQGQEMNTEAFF
TGCGCCAGCAGCCAAGGACAAGAGATGAACACTGAAGCTTTCTTT